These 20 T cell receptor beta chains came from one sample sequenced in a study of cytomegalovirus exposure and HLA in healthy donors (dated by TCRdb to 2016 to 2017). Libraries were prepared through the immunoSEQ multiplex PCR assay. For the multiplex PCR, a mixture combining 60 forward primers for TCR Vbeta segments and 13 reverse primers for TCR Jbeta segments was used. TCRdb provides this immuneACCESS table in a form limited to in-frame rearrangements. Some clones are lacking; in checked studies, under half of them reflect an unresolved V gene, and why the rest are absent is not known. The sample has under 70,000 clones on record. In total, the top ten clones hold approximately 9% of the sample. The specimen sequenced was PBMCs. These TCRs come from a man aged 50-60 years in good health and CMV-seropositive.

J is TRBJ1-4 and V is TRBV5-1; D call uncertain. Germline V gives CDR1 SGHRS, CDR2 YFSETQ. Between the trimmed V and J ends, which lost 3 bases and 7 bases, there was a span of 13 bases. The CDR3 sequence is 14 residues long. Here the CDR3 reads CASSSGVRTEKLFF. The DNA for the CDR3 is TGCGCCAGCAGCTCCGGGGTCAGGACTGAAAAACTGTTTTTT.

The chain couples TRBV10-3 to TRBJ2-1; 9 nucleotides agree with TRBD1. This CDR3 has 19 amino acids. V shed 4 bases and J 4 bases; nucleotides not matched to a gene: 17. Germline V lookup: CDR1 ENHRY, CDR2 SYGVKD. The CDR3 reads CAISGGQGQNTKVYNEQFF. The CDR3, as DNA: TGTGCCATCAGTGGGGGACAGGGTCAAAACACGAAGGTATACAATGAGCAGTTCTTC.

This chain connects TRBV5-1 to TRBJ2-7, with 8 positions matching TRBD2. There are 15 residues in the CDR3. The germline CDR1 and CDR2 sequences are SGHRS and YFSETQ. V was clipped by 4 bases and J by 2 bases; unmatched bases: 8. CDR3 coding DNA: TGCGCCAGCAGCACAGGGAGCGGGAGAACCTACGAGCAGTACTTC. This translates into CASSTGSGRTYEQYF.

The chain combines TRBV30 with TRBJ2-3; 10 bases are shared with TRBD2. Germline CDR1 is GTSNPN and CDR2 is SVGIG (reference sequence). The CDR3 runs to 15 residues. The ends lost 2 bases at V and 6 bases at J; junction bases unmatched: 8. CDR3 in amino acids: CAWSPKRGGPDTQYF. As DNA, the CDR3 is TGTGCCTGGAGTCCCAAGCGGGGGGGCCCCGATACGCAGTATTTT.

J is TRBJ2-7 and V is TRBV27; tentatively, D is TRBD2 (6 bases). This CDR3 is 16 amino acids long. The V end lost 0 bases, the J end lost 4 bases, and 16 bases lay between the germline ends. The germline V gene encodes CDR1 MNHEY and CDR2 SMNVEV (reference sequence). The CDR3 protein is CASSLSTGGVLYEQYF. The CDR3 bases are TGTGCCAGCAGTTTATCGACGGGCGGGGTTTTGTACGAGCAGTACTTC.

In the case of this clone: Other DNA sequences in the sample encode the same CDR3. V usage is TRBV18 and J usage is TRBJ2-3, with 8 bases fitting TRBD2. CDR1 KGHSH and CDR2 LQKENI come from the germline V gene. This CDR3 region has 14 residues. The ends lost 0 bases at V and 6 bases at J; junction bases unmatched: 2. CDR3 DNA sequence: TGTGCCAGCTCACCACCCAGCGGGAGTGATACGCAGTATTTT. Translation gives CASSPPSGSDTQYF. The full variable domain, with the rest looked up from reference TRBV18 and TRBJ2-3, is NAGVMQNPRHLVRRRGQEARLRCSPMKGHSHVYWYRQLPEEGLKFMVYLQKENIIDESGMPKERFSAEFPKEGPSILRIQQVVRGDSAAYFCASSPPSGSDTQYFGPGTRLTVL.

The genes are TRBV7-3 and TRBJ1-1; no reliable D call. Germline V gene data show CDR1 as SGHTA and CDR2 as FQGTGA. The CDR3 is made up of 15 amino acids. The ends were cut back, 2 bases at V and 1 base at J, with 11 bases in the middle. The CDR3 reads CASSLSPGSNTEAFF. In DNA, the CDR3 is TGTGCCAGCAGCTTATCCCCCGGGTCGAACACTGAAGCTTTCTTT.

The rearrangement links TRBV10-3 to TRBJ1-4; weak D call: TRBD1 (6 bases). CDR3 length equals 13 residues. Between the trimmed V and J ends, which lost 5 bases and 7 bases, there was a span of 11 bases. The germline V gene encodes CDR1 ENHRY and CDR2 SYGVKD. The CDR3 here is CAISSPTGEKLFF. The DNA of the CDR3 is TGTGCCATCAGTAGCCCGACAGGTGAAAAACTGTTTTTT.

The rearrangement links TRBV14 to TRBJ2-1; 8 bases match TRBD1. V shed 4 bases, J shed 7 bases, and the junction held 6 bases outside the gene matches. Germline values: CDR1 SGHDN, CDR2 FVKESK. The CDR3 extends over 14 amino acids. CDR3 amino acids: CASSRTGKRNEQFF. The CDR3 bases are TGTGCCAGCAGCCGGACAGGGAAAAGGAATGAGCAGTTCTTC. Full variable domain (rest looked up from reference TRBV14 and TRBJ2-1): EAGVTQFPSHSVIEKGQTVTLRCDPISGHDNLYWYRRVMGKEIKFLLHFVKESKQDESGMPNNRFLAERTGGTYSTLKVQPAELEDSGVYFCASSRTGKRNEQFFGPGTRLTVL.

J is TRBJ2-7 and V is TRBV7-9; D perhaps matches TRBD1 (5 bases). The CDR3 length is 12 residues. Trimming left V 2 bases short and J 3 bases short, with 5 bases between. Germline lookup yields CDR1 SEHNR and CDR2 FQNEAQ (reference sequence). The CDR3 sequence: CASSLQGYEQYF. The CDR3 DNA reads TGTGCCAGCAGCTTACAGGGCTACGAGCAGTACTTC.

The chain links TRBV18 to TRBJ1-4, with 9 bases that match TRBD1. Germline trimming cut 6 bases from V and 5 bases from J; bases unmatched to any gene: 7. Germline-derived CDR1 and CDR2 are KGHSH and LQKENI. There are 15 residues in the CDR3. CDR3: CASSPPGTGNEKLFF. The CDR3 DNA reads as TGTGCCAGCTCGCCCCCCGGGACAGGGAATGAAAAACTGTTTTTT.

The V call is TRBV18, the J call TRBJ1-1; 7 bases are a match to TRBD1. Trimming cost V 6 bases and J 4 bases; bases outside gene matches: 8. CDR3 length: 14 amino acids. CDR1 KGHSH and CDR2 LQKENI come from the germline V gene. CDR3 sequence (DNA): TGTGCCAGCTCTCCTCCTGGACAGGTCACTGAAGCTTTCTTT. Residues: CASSPPGQVTEAFF.

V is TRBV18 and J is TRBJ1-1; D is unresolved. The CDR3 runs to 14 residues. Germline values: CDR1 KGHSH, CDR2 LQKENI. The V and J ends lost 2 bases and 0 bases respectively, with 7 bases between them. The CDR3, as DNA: TGTGCCAGCTCACCAAACAGCATGAACACTGAAGCTTTCTTT. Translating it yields CASSPNSMNTEAFF.

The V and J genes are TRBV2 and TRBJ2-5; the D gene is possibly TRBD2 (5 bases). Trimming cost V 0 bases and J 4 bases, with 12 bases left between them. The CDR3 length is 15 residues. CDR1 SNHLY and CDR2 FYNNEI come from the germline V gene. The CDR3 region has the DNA TGTGCCAGCAGTGAAGCGGGAGTTGTGCGAGAGACCCAGTACTTC. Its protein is CASSEAGVVRETQYF.

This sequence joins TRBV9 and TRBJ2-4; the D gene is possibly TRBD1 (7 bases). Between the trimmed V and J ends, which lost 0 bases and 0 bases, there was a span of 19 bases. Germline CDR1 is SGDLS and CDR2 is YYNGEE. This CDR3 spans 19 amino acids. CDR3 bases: TGTGCCAGCAGCGTAGGCGGCGGGACAGCCGTCTTAGCCAAAAACATTCAGTACTTC. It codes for CASSVGGGTAVLAKNIQYF.

As DNA, the CDR3 is TGTGCCAGCAGTGATGGGCAGGGTCCCTACGAGCAGTACTTC. Encoded protein: CASSDGQGPYEQYF. The chain joins TRBV2 to TRBJ2-7; tentative D call: TRBD1 (5 bases). CDR1 and CDR2 from the germline V gene are SNHLY and FYNNEI. V was cut by 3 bases and J by 2 bases, with 11 bases left in between. The CDR3 runs to 14 residues.

The CDR3 bases are TGTGCCAGCAGTGGACAGGAAGCTTTCTTT. This codes for CASSGQEAFF. The chain has TRBV28 and TRBJ1-1; D might be TRBD1 (6 bases). This CDR3 is built from 10 residues. The V and J ends lost 5 bases and 8 bases respectively, with 6 bases between them. Germline CDR1 and CDR2: MDHEN and SYDVKM.

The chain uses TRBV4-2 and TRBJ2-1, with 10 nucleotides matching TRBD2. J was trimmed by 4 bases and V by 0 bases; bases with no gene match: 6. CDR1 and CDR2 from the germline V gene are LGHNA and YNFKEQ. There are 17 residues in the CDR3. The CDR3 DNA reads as TGTGCCAGCAGCCAAGATAGAGCTAGCGGGAGTTACAATGAGCAGTTCTTC. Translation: CASSQDRASGSYNEQFF.

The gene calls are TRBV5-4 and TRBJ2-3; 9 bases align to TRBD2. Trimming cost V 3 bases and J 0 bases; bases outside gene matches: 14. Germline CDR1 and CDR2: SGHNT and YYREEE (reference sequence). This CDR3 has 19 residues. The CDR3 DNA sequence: TGTGCCAGCAGCTCCCCCGGATCTAGACTAGCGGCTAGCACAGATACGCAGTATTTT. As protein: CASSSPGSRLAASTDTQYF.

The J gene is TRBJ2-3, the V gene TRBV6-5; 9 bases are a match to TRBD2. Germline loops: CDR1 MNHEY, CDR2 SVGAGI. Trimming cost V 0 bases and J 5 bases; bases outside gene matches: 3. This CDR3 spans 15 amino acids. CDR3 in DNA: TGTGCCAGCAGTTACTCGTTACTAGCGGGAGATACGCAGTATTTT. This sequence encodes CASSYSLLAGDTQYF.